The clone carrying this T cell receptor beta chain was detected once. Noted time point: baseline, week 1 (first vaccination visit). Treatment reported: pre-vaccination baseline after standard-of-care therapy. Unmatched junction bases numbered 5, after V lost 4 bases and J lost 0 bases. CDR1 is SEHNR, CDR2 FQNEAQ, per germline (reference sequence). This CDR3 spans 15 amino acids. The data originate from a study of a mutant IDH1 vaccine in newly diagnosed glioma. The wider study: The earlier regimen, radiotherapy, temozolomide, or both, was most often both.

Some clones are missing from TCRdb's copy, which holds only in-frame ones; the method was immunoSEQ multiplex PCR. The table shows tens of thousands of clones, with about nine tenths occurring only once. The chain has TRBV7-9 and TRBJ1-1; 7 nucleotides line up with TRBD1. The TCR was taken from a man aged 40-55 years with glioma. The specimen was PBMCs, collected from a glioma patient treated with radiotherapy, temozolomide or both. The CDR3 bases are TGTGCCAGCAGCTCTCTGACAGGGATGAACACTGAAGCTTTCTTT. Amino acid sequence: CASSSLTGMNTEAFF.